Listed below are T cell receptor beta chains from one sample, sequenced in a study of blood T cell repertoires in COVID-19. Profiling relied on immunoSEQ multiplex PCR, and the TCRdb table lists in-frame clones only, not all of them. The sample includes about 210,000 clones, 89% of them seen just once. Material for sequencing was peripheral blood. Source of these receptors: a woman aged 40 to 50 with acute or convalescent COVID-19. CDR3s include the opening cysteine and the closing phenylalanine or tryptophan. The D gene is left open where the match is weak. A row's size may be missing; if present it is once, few, many or a size class.

CDR3 DNA: TGTGCCAGCAGCCATAGTAACTCTGGAAACACCATATATTTT
CDR3 protein: CASSHSNSGNTIYF
clone size: .
V gene: TRBV13
D gene: .
J gene: TRBJ1-3

CDR3 DNA: TGCGCCAGCAGCTTAGGTCATGGGCGGGGCTACAATGAGCAGTTCTTC
CDR3 protein: CASSLGHGRGYNEQFF
clone size: once
V gene: TRBV5-1
D gene: .
J gene: TRBJ2-1

CDR3 DNA: TGTGCCAGCAGTTCGGAGCGGGGGGCCGGATTTTACAATGAGCAGTTCTTC
CDR3 protein: CASSSERGAGFYNEQFF
clone size: .
V gene: TRBV27
D gene: TRBD2
J gene: TRBJ2-1

CDR3 DNA: TGCGCCAGCAGCGCAACAGGGAATGATGGCTACACCTTC
CDR3 protein: CASSATGNDGYTF
clone size: .
V gene: TRBV5-1
D gene: .
J gene: TRBJ1-2

CDR3 DNA: TGTGCCAGCTCACTTGGACAGCGAAGCGCCGGGGAGCTGTTTTTT
CDR3 protein: CASSLGQRSAGELFF
clone size: few
V gene: TRBV18
D gene: .
J gene: TRBJ2-2

CDR3 DNA: TGTGCCTGGAGTGGACAGAAGGGATCACCCCTCCACTTT
CDR3 protein: CAWSGQKGSPLHF
clone size: .
V gene: TRBV30
D gene: .
J gene: TRBJ1-6

CDR3 DNA: TGTGCCAGCAGTGAGAGGGAGAACACTGAAGCTTTCTTT
CDR3 protein: CASSERENTEAFF
clone size: few
V gene: TRBV6-1
D gene: .
J gene: TRBJ1-1

CDR3 DNA: TGTGCCAGCAGCCGTATGGGTGTGAGCGGGATGAGCACAGATACGCAGTATTTT
CDR3 protein: CASSRMGVSGMSTDTQYF
clone size: few
V gene: TRBV5-4
D gene: TRBD2
J gene: TRBJ2-3

CDR3 DNA: TGCGCCAGCGTCTGGCAGAGCGACACAGATACGCAGTATTTT
CDR3 protein: CASVWQSDTDTQYF
clone size: .
V gene: TRBV5-1
D gene: .
J gene: TRBJ2-3

CDR3 DNA: TGTGCCACCGGACTAGCGGGATATGGTGAGCAGTTCTTC
CDR3 protein: CATGLAGYGEQFF
clone size: .
V gene: TRBV24-1
D gene: TRBD2
J gene: TRBJ2-1

CDR3 DNA: TGCGCCAGCAGCTCGTCGAGCTCTGGAAACACCATATATTTT
CDR3 protein: CASSSSSSGNTIYF
clone size: .
V gene: TRBV5-1
D gene: .
J gene: TRBJ1-3

CDR3 DNA: TGTGCCAGCAGCTTGGGACACCAAAATAATGAGCAGTTCTTC
CDR3 protein: CASSLGHQNNEQFF
clone size: once
V gene: TRBV11-3
D gene: .
J gene: TRBJ2-1

CDR3 DNA: TGTGCCATCACCACCGGGACAGGGCCCGGGGAGCTGTTTTTT
CDR3 protein: CAITTGTGPGELFF
clone size: .
V gene: TRBV10-3
D gene: TRBD1
J gene: TRBJ2-2

CDR3 DNA: TGTGCCAGCAGGCTAGCGGGTTGGGAGACCCAGTACTTC
CDR3 protein: CASRLAGWETQYF
clone size: .
V gene: TRBV12-3/TRBV12-4
D gene: TRBD2
J gene: TRBJ2-5

CDR3 DNA: TGCGCCAGCAGCTTGGGACTAGCAGGGGATACGCAGTATTTT
CDR3 protein: CASSLGLAGDTQYF
clone size: once
V gene: TRBV5-1
D gene: TRBD2
J gene: TRBJ2-3